This T cell receptor (beta chain) was identified during a study of graft-versus-host responses after intestinal transplantation. Regarding the study as a whole: Circulating GvH clones peaking coincided with falling HvG clones soon after transplant.

In germline, CDR1 is PRHDT, CDR2 FYEKMQ (reference sequence). The CDR3 runs to 17 residues. Trimming removed 5 bases from V and 1 base from J; junction bases left unmatched: 8. A single count supports this clone. Its antigen is unknown. Using immunoSEQ multiplex PCR, the repertoire was profiled, and TCRdb retains in-frame clones only, with some absent. The repertoire consists of roughly 81,000 clones, with roughly 85% occurring once and the leading ten covering around 0.8%. The clonotype was recovered from a human donor who received an intestinal transplant. The chain recombines TRBV13 with TRBJ2-6, with 7 bases lining up with TRBD1. This specimen consisted of unstimulated CD4+ T cells sorted from spleen or lymph node cells, obtained before intestinal transplant. CDR3 DNA sequence: TGTGCCAGCAGCCGCCGACAGGGTCTTTCTGGGGCCAACGTCCTGACTTTC. The encoded protein is CASSRRQGLSGANVLTF.